Each of the 22 T cell receptor beta chains below was sequenced from the same sample in a study of T-cell reconstitution after alpha-beta-depleted transplantation in children. A library of TCRbeta sequences, prepared with unique molecular identifiers, was generated. TCRdb used MiXCR to reprocess the PCR reads, holding one entry per CDR3 protein. Counted here are around 130,000 distinct CDR3 sequences, roughly 9.7% occurring once; the ten biggest clones make up 24%. Sample: PBMCs, mostly from graft donor cells, taken 180 days after TCRalphabeta/CD19-depleted stem cell transplant. These receptors were collected from a girl less than two years old who had a stem cell transplant for combined immunodeficiency, so the T cells may come from the graft donor.

This chain links TRBV12-3 or TRBV12-4 with TRBJ1-4; D unclear. V lost 7 bases and J 6 bases, leaving 30 bases between the germline ends. The CDR3 loop spans 19 amino acids. This CDR3 reads CASTTAGSYGSLVDEKLFF. For the CDR3, the DNA is TGTGCCAGCACAACCGCCGGTAGCTACGGTTCTTTAGTAGATGAAAAACTGTTTTTT.

This clonotype was counted between two and nine times. The chain links TRBV20-1 to TRBJ2-3; D remains unclear. The CDR3 is 13 amino acids. The V gene lost 3 bases and the J gene lost 2 bases, with 9 bases spanning the gap. The germline V gene has CDR1 DFQATT and CDR2 SNEGSKA (reference sequence). As DNA, the CDR3 is TGCAGTGCTAGGATGAGGATCACAGATACGCAGTATTTT. Encoded protein: CSARMRITDTQYF.

Only a few counts were recorded for this clonotype. The V call is TRBV29-1, the J call TRBJ2-5; D perhaps matches TRBD1 (6 bases). Germline V CDR1 and CDR2: SQVTM, ANQGSEA. V was trimmed by 6 bases and J by 4 bases, leaving 15 bases between them. CDR3 length: 13 residues. CDR3: CSVEPTGIETQYF. Written as DNA, the CDR3 is TGCAGCGTAGAACCGACAGGAATAGAGACCCAGTACTTC.

This clonotype has only a few counts. The chain has TRBV4-1 and TRBJ2-2; D uncertain. CDR3 length: 16 residues. Germline CDR1 and CDR2: MGHRA and YSYEKL. Trimming removed 0 bases at V and 0 bases at J, with 8 bases between. The CDR3 loop is CASSQEGITNTGELFF. CDR3 DNA sequence: TGCGCCAGCAGCCAAGAGGGAATTACGAACACCGGGGAGCTGTTTTTT.

In this sample, this clonotype turned up a few times. The rearrangement links TRBV15 to TRBJ1-6; D gene ambiguous. With 0 bases removed from V and 9 bases from J, the gap between germline ends came to 24 bases. This CDR3 contains 19 residues. Germline V gene lookup returns CDR1 LNHNV and CDR2 YYDKDF (reference sequence). The CDR3 region is CATSRDRLEVTPVGSPLHF. As DNA, the CDR3 is TGTGCCACCAGCAGAGATAGACTGGAAGTCACTCCCGTAGGTTCACCCCTCCACTTT.

The chain uses TRBV20-1 and TRBJ2-1, with 13 bases lining up with TRBD2. Germline values: CDR1 DFQATT, CDR2 SNEGSKA (reference sequence). CDR3 length: 15 residues. The trim removed 7 bases at V and 7 bases at J, leaving 10 bases unmatched. The CDR3 spells CSVGSLAGGQNEQFF. CDR3 sequence (DNA): TGCAGTGTTGGGTCACTAGCGGGGGGGCAAAATGAGCAGTTCTTC.

This clonotype was picked up a small number of times. V gene TRBV4-3 combines with J gene TRBJ2-2; possible D gene TRBD2, 6 bases. Trimming shortened V by 0 bases and J by 4 bases, and 15 bases separated the two germline ends. Germline V CDR1 and CDR2: LGHNA, YSLEER. CDR3 length equals 17 residues. The CDR3 reads CASSQDFGGVSTGELFF. In DNA form, the CDR3 reads TGCGCCAGCAGCCAAGATTTCGGCGGGGTGAGCACCGGGGAGCTGTTTTTT.

This chain joins TRBV5-1 and TRBJ2-2; D is perhaps TRBD1 (5 bases). The CDR3 is 15 residues long. The V and J ends lost 2 bases and 1 base respectively, with 9 bases between them. Germline V gives CDR1 SGHRS, CDR2 YFSETQ. The CDR3 DNA is TGCGCCAGCAGCTTTAGGGGTTGGAACACCGGGGAGCTGTTTTTT. Translated: CASSFRGWNTGELFF.

This clonotype was picked up many times. The gene calls are TRBV7-8 and TRBJ1-1; D ambiguous. Between the trimmed V and J ends, which lost 7 bases and 0 bases, there was a span of 6 bases. The germline CDR1 and CDR2 sequences are SGHVS and FQNEAQ. The CDR3 length is 12 residues. The CDR3 region is CASTLMNTEAFF. In DNA form, the CDR3 reads TGTGCCAGCACCCTAATGAACACTGAAGCTTTCTTT. Filled out from reference TRBV7-8 and TRBJ1-1, the complete variable domain reads GAGVSQSPRYKVAKRGQDVALRCDPISGHVSLFWYQQALGQGPEFLTYFQNEAQLDKSGLPSDRFFAERPEGSVSTLKIQRTQQEDSAVYLCASTLMNTEAFFGQGTRLTVV.

This clonotype was detected only a few times. The rearrangement links TRBV27 to TRBJ2-7; no firm D call. CDR3 size: 14 residues. V lost 3 bases, J lost 1 base, and 10 bases lay in between. The germline CDR1 and CDR2 sequences are MNHEY and SMNVEV (reference sequence). The DNA for the CDR3 is TGTGCCAGCAGTTTCCGCGGACCTTCCTACGAGCAGTACTTC. Translation gives CASSFRGPSYEQYF.

The V gene is TRBV3-1, the J gene TRBJ2-3, with TRBD2 matching over 7 bases. There are 15 residues in the CDR3. V dropped 1 base and J dropped 3; count of bases not matched to a gene: 4. Germline V gene lookup returns CDR1 LGHDT and CDR2 YNNKEL (reference sequence). The CDR3 nucleotides read TGTGCCAGCAGCCAAGGGCGGGGGATTACAGATACGCAGTATTTT. This gives the protein CASSQGRGITDTQYF.

Ten or more counts support this clonotype. The V and J genes are TRBV5-6 and TRBJ2-3; 13 bases align to TRBD2. V shed 2 bases and J 4 bases; nucleotides not matched to a gene: 4. CDR3 length: 16 amino acids. Germline V gene sequence: CDR1 SGHDT, CDR2 YYEEEE. In nucleotides, the CDR3 is TGTGCCAGCAGCTTAACTAGCGGGAGGGGAGCAGATACGCAGTATTTT. Translated: CASSLTSGRGADTQYF. Drawing the rest from reference TRBV5-6 and TRBJ2-3, the complete variable domain is DAGVTQSPTHLIKTRGQQVTLRCSPKSGHDTVSWYQQALGQGPQFIFQYYEEEERQRGNFPDRFSGHQFPNYSSELNVNALLLGDSALYLCASSLTSGRGADTQYFGPGTRLTVL.

J is TRBJ2-3 and V is TRBV29-1, with 7 positions matching TRBD1. After removal of 3 bases from V and 3 bases from J, the junction contained 12 bases not matched to a gene. The CDR3 contains 16 residues. CDR1 SQVTM and CDR2 ANQGSEA come from the germline V gene. The CDR3 bases are TGCAGCGTTGACCCCTCAAGGGGGCCGAATACAGATACGCAGTATTTT. Translating it yields CSVDPSRGPNTDTQYF.

The chain links TRBV12-3 or TRBV12-4 to TRBJ1-2, with D unresolved. V lost 5 bases and J 2 bases, leaving 6 bases between the germline ends. The CDR3 runs to 12 residues. The CDR3 loop is CASSIQNYGYTF. Here the CDR3 DNA reads TGTGCCAGCAGTATCCAGAACTATGGCTACACCTTC.

This clonotype was detected a few times. The V gene is TRBV12-3 or TRBV12-4, the J gene TRBJ2-3; TRBD2 agrees at 7 bases. Germline trimming cut 4 bases from V and 2 bases from J; bases unmatched to any gene: 15. This CDR3 comprises 18 residues. CDR3: CASSSSRLLASPTDTQYF. DNA of the CDR3: TGTGCCAGCAGTTCGAGCCGATTACTAGCGTCCCCCACAGATACGCAGTATTTT.

A few counts support this clonotype. The CDR3 nucleotides are TGTGCCAGCAGTGACAGGGCCACCTCCTACGAGCAGTACTTC. It codes for CASSDRATSYEQYF. V is TRBV27 and J is TRBJ2-7, with TRBD1 matching over 7 bases. CDR1 MNHEY and CDR2 SMNVEV come from the germline V gene (reference sequence). V dropped 5 bases and J dropped 0; count of bases not matched to a gene: 4. The CDR3 has 14 amino acids.

The chain employs TRBV27 and TRBJ2-3; TRBD2 matches at 14 bases. CDR1 is MNHEY and CDR2 is SMNVEV in the germline V gene (reference sequence). The CDR3 spans 14 residues. V lost 11 bases, J lost 2 bases, and 3 bases stayed unmatched. The CDR3 DNA sequence: TGTGCCGTGGGACTAGCGGGAGCCACAGATACGCAGTATTTT. Translated, it gives CAVGLAGATDTQYF.

The chain recombines TRBV7-3 with TRBJ2-6; D remains unclear. V was pared by 3 bases and J by 9 bases, with 12 bases between. The CDR3 is made up of 14 amino acids. Germline assignment: CDR1 SGHTA and CDR2 FQGTGA. The chain's CDR3 is CASSLGSSGNVLTF. The CDR3 bases are TGTGCCAGCAGCTTGGGGTCCTCCGGCAACGTCCTGACTTTC.

The chain has TRBV10-3 and TRBJ2-7; 11 bases are a match to TRBD1. This CDR3 comprises 12 residues. Trimming removed 11 bases from V and 2 bases from J; junction bases left unmatched: 2. CDR1 ENHRY and CDR2 SYGVKD come from the germline V gene. The DNA of the CDR3 is TGTGCCGCGGGACAGGGGGCCTACGAGCAGTACTTC. Amino acid sequence: CAAGQGAYEQYF.

This clonotype was seen repeatedly, ten times or more. The rearrangement links TRBV10-3 to TRBJ1-1; D possibly corresponds to TRBD1 (5 bases). This CDR3 has 16 residues. Between the trimmed V and J ends, which lost 0 bases and 3 bases, there was a span of 14 bases. Germline CDR1 reads ENHRY; CDR2 reads SYGVKD. As DNA, the CDR3 is TGTGCCATCAGTGAGTCGATAGGAAGGGGACACACTGAAGCTTTCTTT. Translation gives CAISESIGRGHTEAFF.

This clonotype has a count of ten or more. The chain carries TRBV5-6 and TRBJ2-7, with D possibly being TRBD1 or TRBD2 (5 bases each). CDR3 size: 15 residues. Trimming took 4 bases from V and 3 from J, leaving 17 bases between them. CDR1 SGHDT and CDR2 YYEEEE come from the germline V gene. In DNA form, the CDR3 reads TGTGCCAGCAGCCTACAGCTGGGGGTCATCTACGAGCAGTACTTC. Its protein product is CASSLQLGVIYEQYF.

In its sample, this clonotype was seen many times. This chain uses TRBV12-3 or TRBV12-4 with TRBJ2-1; 7 bases are shared with TRBD2. This CDR3 is built from 15 residues. V lost 2 bases and J lost 1; bases outside the gene matches: 2. The CDR3 loop reads CASSLRGGSYNEQFF. The CDR3 region has the DNA TGTGCCAGCAGTTTACGCGGGGGTTCCTACAATGAGCAGTTCTTC.